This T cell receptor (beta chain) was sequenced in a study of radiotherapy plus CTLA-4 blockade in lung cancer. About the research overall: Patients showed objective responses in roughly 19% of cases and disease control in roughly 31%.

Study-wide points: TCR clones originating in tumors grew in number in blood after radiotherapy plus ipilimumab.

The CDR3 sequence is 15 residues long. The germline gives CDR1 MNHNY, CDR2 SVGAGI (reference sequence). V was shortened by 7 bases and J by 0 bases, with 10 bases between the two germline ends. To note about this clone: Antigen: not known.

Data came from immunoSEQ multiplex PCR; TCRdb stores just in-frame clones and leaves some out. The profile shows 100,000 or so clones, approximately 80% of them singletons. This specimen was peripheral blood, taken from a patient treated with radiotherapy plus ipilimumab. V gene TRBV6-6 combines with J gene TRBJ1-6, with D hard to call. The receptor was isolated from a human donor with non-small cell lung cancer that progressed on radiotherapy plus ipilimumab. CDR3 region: CASNPGDSYNSPLHF. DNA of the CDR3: TGTGCCAGCAACCCCGGGGACTCCTATAATTCACCCCTCCACTTT.